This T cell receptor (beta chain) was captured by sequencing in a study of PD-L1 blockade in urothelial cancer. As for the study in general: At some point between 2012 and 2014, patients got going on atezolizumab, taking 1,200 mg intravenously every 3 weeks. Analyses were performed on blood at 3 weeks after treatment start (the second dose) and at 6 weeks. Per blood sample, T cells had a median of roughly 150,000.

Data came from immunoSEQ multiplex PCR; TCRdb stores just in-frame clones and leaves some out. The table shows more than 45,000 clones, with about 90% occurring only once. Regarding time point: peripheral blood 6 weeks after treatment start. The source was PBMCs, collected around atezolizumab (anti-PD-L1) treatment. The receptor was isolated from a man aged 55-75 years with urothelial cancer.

As DNA, the CDR3 is TGTGCCAGCAGCCCCGGACAGGAGCGGGATCAGCCCCAGCATTTT. Residues: CASSPGQERDQPQHF. The chain is built from TRBV4-2 and TRBJ1-5, with TRBD1 matching 7 bases. The germline gives CDR1 LGHNA, CDR2 YNFKEQ. The CDR3 consists of 15 residues. V lost 4 bases and J lost 5; bases outside the gene matches: 8.